Presented here are 22 T cell receptor beta chains from one specimen sequenced in a study of control samples from healthy donors and cancer patients (dated by TCRdb to 2020 to 2022). Preparation of the library involved the immunoSEQ multiplex PCR assay. The table was pulled from immuneACCESS by TCRdb, which kept in-frame rearrangements only. Such tables lose some clones; where checked, under half of the loss comes from unresolved V genes, and the rest has no known cause. A total of about 22,000 clones appear in this sample, roughly 84% of them only once. The ten largest clonotypes hold 27% of the sample. Sample: PBMCs. All receptors derive from a man between 60 and 70 years old with head and neck cancer.

This rearrangement joins TRBV9 to TRBJ2-7; 9 nucleotides agree with TRBD2. The ends lost 0 bases at V and 6 bases at J; junction bases unmatched: 4. CDR1 SGDLS and CDR2 YYNGEE come from the germline V gene. This CDR3 is 14 amino acids long. The CDR3 loop is CASSVGAGGSEQYF. The CDR3 nucleotides read TGTGCCAGCAGCGTAGGTGCGGGGGGGAGCGAGCAGTACTTC.

The chain combines TRBV28 with TRBJ2-1; 7 nucleotides match TRBD2. This CDR3 is 15 amino acids long. The junction had 11 bases not matched to a gene; V was cut back by 5 bases and J by 7 bases. CDR1 is MDHEN, CDR2 SYDVKM, per germline. For the CDR3, the DNA is TGTGCCAGCAGTCCGCCAAGGACTAGTCGGAATGAGCAGTTCTTC. This translates into CASSPPRTSRNEQFF.

Here the CDR3 DNA reads TGTGCCAGCAGGGACAGGGGGGGGACAGATACGCAGTATTTT. This sequence encodes CASRDRGGTDTQYF. The chain is built from TRBV6-5 and TRBJ2-3; 10 bases are a match to TRBD1. There are 14 residues in the CDR3. From germline, CDR1 is MNHEY and CDR2 SVGAGI. V shed 6 bases and J 3 bases; nucleotides not matched to a gene: 3.

This clone appeared a few times. This chain uses TRBV2 with TRBJ2-2; 10 nucleotides match TRBD1. The CDR3 totals 15 residues. V was pared by 6 bases and J by 2 bases, with 3 bases of the junction left unmatched. The germline CDR1 and CDR2 sequences are SNHLY and FYNNEI. CDR3 DNA sequence: TGTGCCAGCAGCCGGGACAGGGGTAACACCGGGGAGCTGTTTTTT. This translates into CASSRDRGNTGELFF.

This chain joins TRBV11-3 and TRBJ1-1; D may be TRBD1 (6 bases). The germline V gene has CDR1 SGHNT and CDR2 YENEEA. The CDR3 extends over 13 amino acids. V dropped 5 bases and J dropped 1 base, with 8 bases sitting between them. CDR3 residues: CASSRGQNTEAFF. In DNA form, the CDR3 reads TGTGCCAGCAGCCGGGGACAGAACACTGAAGCTTTCTTT.

The chain uses TRBV10-3 and TRBJ1-6; D unresolved. Deletions cut 0 bases from V and 6 bases from J, with 12 bases between. Germline V CDR1 and CDR2: ENHRY, SYGVKD. There are 16 residues in the CDR3. The CDR3: CAISESYGDGNSPLHF. The CDR3 nucleotides are TGTGCCATCAGTGAGTCGTACGGGGATGGTAATTCACCCCTCCACTTT.

The genes are TRBV5-6 and TRBJ1-2; D gene unclear. CDR1 and CDR2 (germline): SGHDT, YYEEEE. The CDR3 contains 15 residues. The V end lost 4 bases, the J end lost 1 base, and 14 bases lay between the germline ends. The CDR3 DNA is TGTGCCAGCAGCCTACGACGGCTCTTTAACTATGGCTACACCTTC. The encoded protein is CASSLRRLFNYGYTF.

The chain links TRBV13 to TRBJ1-1; a possible D gene is TRBD1 (5 bases). The germline gives CDR1 PRHDT, CDR2 FYEKMQ (reference sequence). The V and J ends lost 4 bases and 1 base respectively, with 10 bases between them. The CDR3 has 14 residues. As DNA, the CDR3 is TGTGCCAGCAGCTCGCGGGACTGGAACACTGAAGCTTTCTTT. This sequence encodes CASSSRDWNTEAFF.

V gene TRBV5-6 combines with J gene TRBJ2-7; D may match TRBD1 or TRBD2 (5 bases each). CDR3 size: 14 residues. Trimming removed 3 bases at V and 2 bases at J, with 12 bases between. The germline CDR1 and CDR2 sequences are SGHDT and YYEEEE. The DNA for the CDR3 is TGTGCCAGCAGCTCGGGGACGAGGACCTACGAGCAGTACTTC. Translating it yields CASSSGTRTYEQYF.

The chain joins TRBV28 to TRBJ1-1; perhaps TRBD1 as D (5 bases). The V and J ends lost 6 bases and 10 bases respectively, with 15 bases between them. This CDR3 is 12 amino acids long. The V gene's germline CDR1 is MDHEN and CDR2 SYDVKM. The CDR3 region has the DNA TGTGCCAGCAGCTTCCCGGGGCAGGCAGCTTTCTTT. As protein: CASSFPGQAAFF. Full variable domain (missing parts from reference TRBV28 and TRBJ1-1): DVKVTQSSRYLVKRTGEKVFLECVQDMDHENMFWYRQDPGLGLRLIYFSYDVKMKEKGDIPEGYSVSREKKERFSLILESASTNQTSMYLCASSFPGQAAFFGQGTRLTVV.

This sequence joins TRBV29-1 and TRBJ2-1, with D possibly called TRBD1 or TRBD2 (5 bases each). The V gene lost 0 bases and the J gene lost 2 bases, with 14 bases spanning the gap. Germline V gene data show CDR1 as SQVTM and CDR2 as ANQGSEA. This CDR3 comprises 16 residues. The DNA for the CDR3 is TGCAGCGTTGAAGATGGGGCAGAGGGAACCTACAATGAGCAGTTCTTC. Its translation is CSVEDGAEGTYNEQFF.

The J gene is TRBJ2-3, the V gene TRBV4-1; maybe TRBD2 (6 bases). V lost 5 bases and J 8 bases, leaving 17 bases between the germline ends. This CDR3 has 14 amino acids. Per the germline V gene, CDR1 is MGHRA and CDR2 is YSYEKL. CDR3 region: CASSTETSPGTQYF. CDR3 nucleotide sequence: TGCGCCAGCAGCACCGAAACTAGCCCGGGTACGCAGTATTTT.

The CDR3 coding sequence is TGCGCCAGCAGCTTGGGCCTCGACAGGGAAAGAGGCTACACCTTC. It is translated as CASSLGLDRERGYTF. This chain connects TRBV5-1 to TRBJ1-2; 7 bases are a match to TRBD1. The CDR3 loop spans 15 amino acids. The germline V gene has CDR1 SGHRS and CDR2 YFSETQ. The ends lost 0 bases at V and 8 bases at J; junction bases unmatched: 10.

This clone was counted between two and nine times. This chain uses TRBV28 with TRBJ2-1; TRBD1 might be the D (6 bases). Trimming stripped 8 bases from V and 3 bases from J, with 14 bases between. Germline V gene data show CDR1 as MDHEN and CDR2 as SYDVKM. This CDR3 is built from 14 residues. CDR3 sequence (DNA): TGTGCCAGCGGTGGACAGCGATACTACAATGAGCAGTTCTTC. Translated: CASGGQRYYNEQFF.

The V and J genes are TRBV5-4 and TRBJ2-5; 7 positions match TRBD1. This CDR3 has 14 amino acids. After removal of 3 bases from V and 4 bases from J, the junction contained 6 bases not matched to a gene. In germline, CDR1 is SGHNT, CDR2 YYREEE (reference sequence). CDR3 in amino acids: CASSSDRVAETQYF. The CDR3, as DNA: TGTGCCAGCAGCTCCGACAGGGTGGCAGAGACCCAGTACTTC.

The chain employs TRBV9 and TRBJ2-1; 12 bases fit TRBD2. The CDR3 runs to 14 residues. Per the germline V gene, CDR1 is SGDLS and CDR2 is YYNGEE. Losses at the gene ends were 4 bases for V and 8 bases for J; bases not matched to a gene: 4. The DNA of the CDR3 is TGTGCCAGCAGCTCTAGCGGGAGGGGAGATGAGCAGTTCTTC. It translates to CASSSSGRGDEQFF.

The chain has TRBV6-6 and TRBJ2-1; 10 bases are shared with TRBD2. Trimming cost V 2 bases and J 3 bases; bases outside gene matches: 4. The CDR3 runs to 16 residues. In germline, CDR1 is MNHNY, CDR2 SVGAGI (reference sequence). This CDR3 is CASSYPGLADYNEQFF. CDR3 DNA sequence: TGTGCCAGCAGTTACCCTGGACTAGCGGACTACAATGAGCAGTTCTTC.

DNA of the CDR3: TGTGCCAGCAGTTCACTAGCGGGAGGGATAGATACGCAGTATTTT. Amino acids: CASSSLAGGIDTQYF. The chain joins TRBV6-6 to TRBJ2-3; 13 bases match TRBD2. The V segment lost 4 bases and the J segment 5 bases; nucleotides outside the gene matches: 3. Germline V lookup: CDR1 MNHNY, CDR2 SVGAGI (reference sequence). This CDR3 region has 15 residues.

This clone was found a few times. J is TRBJ2-7 and V is TRBV6-1, with 10 nucleotides matching TRBD1. CDR1 MNHNS and CDR2 SASEGT come from the germline V gene. This CDR3 has 15 amino acids. Trimming at V came to 3 bases and at J to 3 bases, leaving 5 bases not matched to a gene. The CDR3 sequence: CASSDGTGVGYEQYF. The CDR3 coding sequence is TGTGCCAGCAGTGACGGGACAGGGGTTGGCTACGAGCAGTACTTC.

The chain joins TRBV5-1 to TRBJ1-3, with TRBD1 identical over 9 bases. Losses at the gene ends were 3 bases for V and 0 bases for J; bases not matched to a gene: 10. This CDR3 has 18 residues. The germline V gene encodes CDR1 SGHRS and CDR2 YFSETQ. The CDR3 DNA reads TGCGCCAGCAGCTCCGGGACAGGGAAGGGTAACTCTGGAAACACCATATATTTT. Encoded protein: CASSSGTGKGNSGNTIYF.

This CDR3 reads CASIRGYLNTEAFF. The DNA of the CDR3 is TGTGCCAGCATCCGGGGATATTTGAACACTGAAGCTTTCTTT. The chain links TRBV2 to TRBJ1-1, with no clear D. The germline V gene encodes CDR1 SNHLY and CDR2 FYNNEI. The V end was cut by 7 bases, the J end by 0 bases, with 12 bases between. The CDR3 is made up of 14 amino acids.

This chain connects TRBV28 to TRBJ2-7, with unresolved D. V shed 5 bases and J shed 3 bases, with 14 bases lying between them. The CDR3 is made up of 14 amino acids. CDR1 and CDR2 (germline): MDHEN, SYDVKM. CDR3 loop: CASSPKNRIYEQYF. The CDR3 coding sequence is TGTGCCAGCAGTCCAAAAAATCGGATCTACGAGCAGTACTTC.